The entry below describes one T cell receptor (beta chain). Its antigen remains unidentified. Researchers ran the PCR with 60 Vbeta and 13 Jbeta primers. The assay was immunoSEQ multiplex PCR, and TCRdb's table has in-frame clones only and misses some. This table holds about 120,000 clones, more than 65% found once. This record belongs to a study of cytomegalovirus exposure and HLA in healthy donors. The CDR3 is made up of 16 amino acids. Looked up from germline, CDR1 is SEHNR and CDR2 is FQNEAQ (reference sequence). The V gene lost 5 bases and the J gene lost 3 bases, with 19 bases spanning the gap. General study points: Earlier results showed most TCR beta V segments being productive about 90% or about 30% of the time. Associated with cytomegalovirus, according to the listing, were 164 TCR beta chains.

V and J are TRBV7-9 and TRBJ2-5; D is possibly TRBD2 (5 bases). Sequenced sample: PBMCs. This TCR was sampled from a man younger than 35 in good health and CMV-seronegative. CDR3 loop: CASSLQSGTLKETQYF. In DNA form, the CDR3 reads TGTGCCAGCAGCCTCCAGTCGGGAACCTTGAAAGAGACCCAGTACTTC.